This TCR beta chain was documented in a study of T cell changes during pregnancy in multiple sclerosis (dated by TCRdb to 2018 to 2020). For context, the study as a whole: In women with multiple sclerosis, the researchers looked at how the T cell repertoire shifted as pregnancy progressed.

Details on this clone: Its cognate antigen has yet to be identified. No base quality values were provided; no much bigger clone lies one nucleotide off.

The CDR3, cysteine through phenylalanine, is 17 amino acids long. Left in the record is the CDR3 DNA by itself, 51 bases read in frame from the first base. Library preparation was by the immunoSEQ multiplex PCR assay. What TCRdb holds here is the immuneACCESS table cut down to in-frame rearrangements. Part of the clones is not present; checked against another copy, under half of the missing clones reflect an unresolved V gene, and the others are unexplained. For this sample the table gives about 55,000 clones, of which roughly 94% were detected only once. In total, the top ten clones hold about 3% of the sample.

The rearrangement combines TRBV21-1 with TRBJ2-7; the tabulated D call, TRBD2, remains unverified against the DNA. TRBV21-1 is given as a pseudogene. The clonotype originates from a female donor with multiple sclerosis, enrolled in a pregnancy study. Source: CD8+ T cells from peripheral blood mononuclear cells, taken in the third trimester of pregnancy. The nucleotide sequence reads as follows: TGTGCCAGCAGCAAATGCGGTGGGGAAGGGAGGTATCACGAGCAGTACTTC. Translation gives CASSKCGGEGRYHEQYF.